This T cell receptor beta chain emerged from a study of cytomegalovirus exposure and HLA in healthy donors. The donors were in the approximately 120-subject validation cohort; that cohort was separate from the roughly 680-subject first cohort. Study results and caveats: As confirmed in vitro, a few CMV-associated chains were specific for CMV antigens. The study put under 200 TCR beta chains on its list as cytomegalovirus-associated.

CDR3 length equals 14 residues. Germline-derived CDR1 and CDR2 are SEHNR and FQNEAQ (reference sequence). V lost 4 bases and J lost 7, with 13 bases in between. Worth noting for this clone: Its antigen is currently unknown.

Generated by immunoSEQ multiplex PCR, the TCRdb table keeps only in-frame clones and is missing some. The repertoire holds 120,000 or so clones, with roughly nine tenths as singletons. The sample was PBMCs. This sequence joins TRBV7-9 and TRBJ1-4; D is possibly TRBD1 (5 bases). The origin of this receptor is a woman aged 18-35 years in good health and CMV-seronegative. CDR3 sequence reads: CASSSRDYGEKLFF. The CDR3 DNA is TGTGCCAGCAGCTCCAGGGATTACGGTGAAAAACTGTTTTTT.